This is a list of T cell receptor beta chains from one sample in a study of PD-1 blockade in classical Hodgkin lymphoma. TCRdb keeps only in-frame clones here, not all; method: immunoSEQ multiplex PCR. The data hold tens of thousands of clones, with around 78% observed a single time. Sequencing was performed on peripheral blood mononuclear cells (PBMCs), taken before the fourth cycle of nivolumab. These receptors all come from a human donor with classical Hodgkin lymphoma. Both conserved end residues are part of each CDR3. D genes are given only for firm matches. Some rows have no size entry. The others give once, few or many, or a class for an expanded clone.

clone_size | j_call | d_call | v_call | cdr3_aa | cdr3_nt
NA | TRBJ2-7 | NA | TRBV27 | CASSLSSAYEQYF | TGTGCCAGCAGTTTATCTAGCGCCTACGAGCAGTACTTC
once | TRBJ2-5 | TRBD2 | TRBV7-2 | CASSSLLAGGQETQYF | TGTGCCAGCAGCTCCTTACTAGCGGGAGGCCAAGAGACCCAGTACTTC
NA | TRBJ1-2 | NA | TRBV11-1 | CASSPGQTWNYGYTF | TGTGCCAGCAGCCCAGGACAGACATGGAACTATGGCTACACCTTC
NA | TRBJ2-3 | TRBD1 | TRBV10-3 | CAISELRTGGDTQYF | TGTGCCATCAGTGAACTCAGGACAGGGGGAGATACGCAGTATTTT
NA | TRBJ1-3 | NA | TRBV7-9 | CASSLSPGQAGNTIYF | TGTGCCAGCAGCTTAAGTCCGGGGCAGGCAGGAAACACCATATATTTT
NA | TRBJ2-1 | TRBD2 | TRBV7-9 | CASSQTSGMNEQFF | TGTGCCAGCAGCCAAACTAGCGGGATGAATGAGCAGTTCTTC
NA | TRBJ1-3 | TRBD1 | TRBV25-1 | CASGQGSLGNTIYF | TGTGCCAGCGGACAGGGTTCGCTTGGAAACACCATATATTTT
NA | TRBJ2-5 | NA | TRBV6-6 | CASSYHGEQTQYF | TGTGCCAGCAGTTATCATGGTGAACAGACCCAGTACTTC
NA | TRBJ2-1 | TRBD2 | TRBV6-5 | CASSRSGGPYNEQFF | TGTGCCAGCAGCCGAAGCGGGGGCCCCTACAATGAGCAGTTCTTC
NA | TRBJ2-1 | NA | TRBV5-1 | CASSFRPTRRDEQFF | TGCGCCAGCAGCTTTCGTCCAACGCGACGAGATGAGCAGTTCTTC
once | TRBJ1-5 | TRBD1 | TRBV7-6 | CASSSRPGQGGNQPQHF | TGTGCCAGCAGCTCCCGGCCGGGACAGGGGGGTAATCAGCCCCAGCATTTT
NA | TRBJ2-7 | NA | TRBV28 | CASSSSWRHYEQYF | TGTGCCAGCAGTTCGAGCTGGAGACACTACGAGCAGTACTTC
NA | TRBJ2-2 | TRBD2 | TRBV5-1 | CASSLVAGGPGELFF | TGCGCCAGCAGCTTGGTGGCGGGGGGGCCCGGGGAGCTGTTTTTT
NA | TRBJ2-1 | NA | TRBV13 | CASSSSFPSSYNEQFF | TGTGCCAGCAGCTCCTCCTTCCCTAGCTCCTACAATGAGCAGTTCTTC
NA | TRBJ2-7 | NA | TRBV27 | CASSLFGGSSYEQYF | TGTGCCAGCAGTTTATTCGGCGGAAGTTCCTACGAGCAGTACTTC
NA | TRBJ2-7 | NA | TRBV27 | CASSLTRLSSYEQYF | TGTGCCAGCAGCTTGACACGCCTTAGTTCCTACGAGCAGTACTTC
NA | TRBJ2-7 | NA | TRBV7-2 | CASSLVITYEQYF | TGTGCCAGCAGCTTAGTGATTACTTACGAGCAGTACTTC
NA | TRBJ2-7 | NA | TRBV7-2 | CASSSLLEGREYF | TGTGCCAGCAGCTCCTTACTAGAAGGTAGAGAGTACTTC
few | TRBJ2-7 | TRBD1 | TRBV18 | CASSPRGQGRYEQYF | TGTGCCAGCTCACCTCGCGGACAGGGGAGGTACGAGCAGTACTTC
NA | TRBJ2-7 | NA | TRBV7-8 | CASSKTRQYEQYF | TGTGCCAGCAGCAAGACCCGACAGTACGAGCAGTACTTC
NA | TRBJ1-2 | NA | TRBV28 | CASSLAETGIPYGYTF | TGTGCCAGCAGTTTAGCGGAAACAGGGATCCCATATGGCTACACCTTC
NA | TRBJ1-6 | NA | TRBV19 | CASSIFRGSTPLHF | TGTGCCAGTAGTATCTTCAGGGGAAGTACACCCCTCCACTTT
NA | TRBJ2-4 | TRBD1 | TRBV28 | CASSLPGGPDIQYF | TGTGCCAGCAGTTTACCAGGGGGCCCCGACATTCAGTACTTC
NA | TRBJ2-7 | NA | TRBV7-9 | CASSLALQRSYEQYF | TGTGCCAGCAGCTTAGCCTTACAGAGATCCTACGAGCAGTACTTC
NA | TRBJ2-1 | NA | TRBV4-2 | CASSQDDLGDNEQFF | TGTGCCAGCAGCCAAGATGATCTGGGAGACAATGAGCAGTTCTTC
NA | TRBJ1-2 | NA | TRBV27 | CASSLSAGGNYGYTF | TGTGCCAGCAGTTTGTCCGCTGGGGGGAACTATGGCTACACCTTC
NA | TRBJ2-5 | TRBD1 | TRBV5-6 | CASSLVGQGPSKWETQYF | TGTGCCAGCAGCTTGGTCGGACAGGGTCCCTCGAAGTGGGAGACCCAGTACTTC
NA | TRBJ2-1 | NA | TRBV5-1 | CASSLDGYNEQFF | TGCGCCAGCAGCTTGGACGGGTACAATGAGCAGTTCTTC